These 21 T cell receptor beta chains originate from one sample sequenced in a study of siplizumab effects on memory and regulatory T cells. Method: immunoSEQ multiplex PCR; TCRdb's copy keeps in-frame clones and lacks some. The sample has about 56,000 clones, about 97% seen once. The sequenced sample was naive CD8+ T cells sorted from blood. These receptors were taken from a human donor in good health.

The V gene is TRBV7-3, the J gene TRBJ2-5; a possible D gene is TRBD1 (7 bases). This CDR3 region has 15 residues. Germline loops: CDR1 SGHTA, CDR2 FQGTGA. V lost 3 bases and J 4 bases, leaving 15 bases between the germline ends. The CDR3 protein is CASSFLGGDRETQYF. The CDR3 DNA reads TGTGCCAGCAGCTTTCTCGGAGGGGACAGAGAGACCCAGTACTTC.

The CDR3 DNA reads as TGTGCCAGCAGCCAGGTCTTGGTCACTGAAGCTTTCTTT. This codes for CASSQVLVTEAFF. This chain connects TRBV14 to TRBJ1-1; D is ambiguous. The germline V gene has CDR1 SGHDN and CDR2 FVKESK. The CDR3 is made up of 13 amino acids. Trimming took off 3 bases at V and 4 bases at J, with 9 bases between the two ends.

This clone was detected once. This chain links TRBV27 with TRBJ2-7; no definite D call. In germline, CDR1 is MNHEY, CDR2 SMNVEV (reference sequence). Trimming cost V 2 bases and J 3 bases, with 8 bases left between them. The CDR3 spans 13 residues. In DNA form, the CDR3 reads TGTGCCAGCAGTTTAGAACACAACTACGAGCAGTACTTC. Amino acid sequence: CASSLEHNYEQYF.

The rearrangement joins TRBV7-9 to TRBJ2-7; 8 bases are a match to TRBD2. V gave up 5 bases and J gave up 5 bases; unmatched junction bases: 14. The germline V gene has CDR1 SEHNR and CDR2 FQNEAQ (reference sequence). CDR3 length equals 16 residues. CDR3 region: CASSPRTSSHPDEQYF. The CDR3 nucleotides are TGTGCCAGCAGCCCGAGGACTAGCAGCCATCCGGACGAGCAGTACTTC.

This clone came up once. The CDR3 coding sequence is TGTGCCAGCAGCTTGGGGACAGGGGGCCACGAGCAGTACTTC. Its protein is CASSLGTGGHEQYF. The chain joins TRBV5-5 to TRBJ2-7, with 11 bases matching TRBD1. Germline CDR1 is SGHKS and CDR2 is YYEKEE (reference sequence). There are 14 residues in the CDR3. V lost 0 bases, J lost 5 bases, and 1 base stayed unmatched.

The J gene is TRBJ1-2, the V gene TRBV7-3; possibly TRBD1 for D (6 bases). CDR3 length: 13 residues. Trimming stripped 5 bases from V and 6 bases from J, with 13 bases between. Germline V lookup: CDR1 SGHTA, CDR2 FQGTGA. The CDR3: CASSQAQGNGYTF. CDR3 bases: TGTGCCAGCAGCCAAGCCCAGGGGAATGGCTACACCTTC.

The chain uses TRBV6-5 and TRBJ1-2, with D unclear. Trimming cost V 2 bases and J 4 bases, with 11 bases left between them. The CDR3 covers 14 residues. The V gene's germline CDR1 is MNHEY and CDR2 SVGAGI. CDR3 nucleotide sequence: TGTGCCAGCAGTTACGCCAGAGATGGCTATGGCTACACCTTC. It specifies CASSYARDGYGYTF.

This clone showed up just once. The CDR3 DNA sequence: TGTGCCAGGAACGGGAAACAAGAGACCCAGTACTTC. This gives the protein CARNGKQETQYF. This sequence joins TRBV28 and TRBJ2-5; weak D call: TRBD2 (5 bases). The CDR3 is made up of 12 amino acids. Germline assignment: CDR1 MDHEN and CDR2 SYDVKM. Trimming took off 9 bases at V and 2 bases at J, with 10 bases between the two ends.

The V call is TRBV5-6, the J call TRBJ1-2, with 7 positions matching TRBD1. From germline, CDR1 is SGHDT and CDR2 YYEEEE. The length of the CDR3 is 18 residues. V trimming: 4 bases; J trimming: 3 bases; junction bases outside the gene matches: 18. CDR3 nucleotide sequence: TGTGCCAGCAGCAGGCGGGGTATTGACAGGGTTAGAGACTATGGCTACACCTTC. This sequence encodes CASSRRGIDRVRDYGYTF.

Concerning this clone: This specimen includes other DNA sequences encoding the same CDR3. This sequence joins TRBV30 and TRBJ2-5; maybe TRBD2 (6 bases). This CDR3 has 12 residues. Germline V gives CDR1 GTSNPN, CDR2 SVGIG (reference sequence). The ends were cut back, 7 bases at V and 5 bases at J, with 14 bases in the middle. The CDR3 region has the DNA TGTGCCTTAGAACAGCTAGCGGAGACCCAGTACTTC. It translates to CALEQLAETQYF.

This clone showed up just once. DNA for the CDR3: TGTGCCAGCAGCTTAATGACCCCCCGGGCTGCCGGGGGCTACACCTTC. Translation: CASSLMTPRAAGGYTF. The genes are TRBV7-9 and TRBJ1-2; D gene uncertain. This CDR3 has 16 amino acids. V was trimmed by 2 bases and J by 8 bases, leaving 21 bases between them. CDR1 and CDR2 (germline): SEHNR, FQNEAQ (reference sequence).

CDR3 in DNA: TGTGCCTGGAGTGTACGGTTGGGAGCTTCCTACAATGAGCAGTTCTTC. It encodes CAWSVRLGASYNEQFF. The chain is built from TRBV30 and TRBJ2-1; D is perhaps TRBD2 (5 bases). Trimming cost V 0 bases and J 1 base, with 13 bases left between them. The germline CDR1 and CDR2 sequences are GTSNPN and SVGIG (reference sequence). This CDR3 is built from 16 residues.

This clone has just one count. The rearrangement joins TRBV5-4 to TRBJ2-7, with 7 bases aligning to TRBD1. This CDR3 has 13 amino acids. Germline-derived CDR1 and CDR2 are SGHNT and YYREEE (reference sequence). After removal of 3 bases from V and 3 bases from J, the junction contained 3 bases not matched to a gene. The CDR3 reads CASSSGTDYEQYF. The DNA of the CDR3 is TGTGCCAGCAGCTCCGGGACAGACTACGAGCAGTACTTC.

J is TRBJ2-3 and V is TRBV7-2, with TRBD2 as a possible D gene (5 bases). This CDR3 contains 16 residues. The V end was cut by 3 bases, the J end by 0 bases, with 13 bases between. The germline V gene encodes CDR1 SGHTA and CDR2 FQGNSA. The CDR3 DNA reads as TGTGCCAGCAGCTTCCTAGCAGGAACTAGCACAGATACGCAGTATTTT. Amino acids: CASSFLAGTSTDTQYF.

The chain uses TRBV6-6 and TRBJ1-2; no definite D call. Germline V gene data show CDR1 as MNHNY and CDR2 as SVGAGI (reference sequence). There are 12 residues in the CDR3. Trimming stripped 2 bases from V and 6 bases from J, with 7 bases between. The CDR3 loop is CASSYRGDGYTF. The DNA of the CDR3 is TGTGCCAGCAGTTACCGGGGAGATGGCTACACCTTC.

Here the CDR3 reads CASSRRTGAFF. CDR3 in DNA: TGCGCCAGCAGTCGCCGGACAGGAGCTTTCTTT. V gene TRBV23-1 combines with J gene TRBJ1-1; 7 nucleotides align to TRBD1. TRBV23-1 qualifies as an ORF whose function is uncertain. V dropped 4 bases and J dropped 10; count of bases not matched to a gene: 3. This CDR3 comprises 11 residues.

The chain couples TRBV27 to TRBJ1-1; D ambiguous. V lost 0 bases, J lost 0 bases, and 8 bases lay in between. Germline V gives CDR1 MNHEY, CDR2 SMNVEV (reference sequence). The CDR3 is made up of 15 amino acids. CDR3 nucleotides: TGTGCCAGCAGTTTATCAAACAGATTGAACACTGAAGCTTTCTTT. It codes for CASSLSNRLNTEAFF.

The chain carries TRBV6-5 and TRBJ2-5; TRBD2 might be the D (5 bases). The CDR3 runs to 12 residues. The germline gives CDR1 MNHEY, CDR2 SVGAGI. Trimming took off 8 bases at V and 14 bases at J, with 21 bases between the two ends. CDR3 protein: CASGPELGPSYF. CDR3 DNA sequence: TGTGCCAGCGGACCGGAACTAGGACCGTCCTACTTC.

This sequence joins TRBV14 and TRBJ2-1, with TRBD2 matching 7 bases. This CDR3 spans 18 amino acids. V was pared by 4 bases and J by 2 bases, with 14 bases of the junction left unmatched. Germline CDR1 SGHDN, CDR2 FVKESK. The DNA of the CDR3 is TGTGCCAGCAGCCGGACCCCCTTTGGGGGAGGGGCCTACAATGAGCAGTTCTTC. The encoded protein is CASSRTPFGGGAYNEQFF.

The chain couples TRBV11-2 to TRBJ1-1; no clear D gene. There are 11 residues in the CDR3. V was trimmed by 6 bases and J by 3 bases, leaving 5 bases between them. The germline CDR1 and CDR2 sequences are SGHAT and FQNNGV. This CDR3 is CASREDTEAFF. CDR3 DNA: TGTGCCAGCAGAGAGGACACTGAAGCTTTCTTT.

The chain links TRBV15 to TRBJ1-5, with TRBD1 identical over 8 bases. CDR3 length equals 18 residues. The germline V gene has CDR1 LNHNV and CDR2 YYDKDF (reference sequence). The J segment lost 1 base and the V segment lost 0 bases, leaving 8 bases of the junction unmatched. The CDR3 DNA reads TGTGCCACCAGCAGAGATCACATAAGGACAGGGAGCAATCAGCCCCAGCATTTT. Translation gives CATSRDHIRTGSNQPQHF.